This TCR beta chain was profiled in a study of cytomegalovirus exposure and HLA in healthy donors. Study conclusions and caveats: Sequencing probably produced one cluster of sequence variants that were highly shared. A few chains tied to CMV proved CMV antigen-specific in vitro. There were reportedly fewer N-insertions in an Asian-associated ancestry cluster than the roughly 670-donor mean, in a later analysis.

In the PCR, 60 Vbeta and 13 Jbeta primers were used. In the source study's methods: Later, roughly 86 million unique TCR beta chains were counted in an analysis, and 8.5 million to 13 million of them were shared. Profiled with immunoSEQ multiplex PCR; TCRdb holds only in-frame clones, not every one. V and J calls and clone size are those listed in that table; D and trimming were worked out from the DNA. This sample has about 98,000 clones; less than 70% occur once, and the top ten carry about 1.2%. About this clone itself: What it binds is unknown.

Germline CDR1 is SGHTA and CDR2 is FQGTGA. The CDR3 sequence is 14 residues long. Trimming took 5 bases from V and 7 from J, leaving 17 bases between them. This receptor was taken from a female donor in good health and CMV-seronegative. Sequencing was performed on PBMCs. V usage is TRBV7-3 and J usage is TRBJ1-2, with D possibly being TRBD1 (6 bases). The CDR3 loop is CASSRTAGAGGYTF. CDR3 coding DNA: TGTGCCAGCAGCCGGACGGCGGGGGCTGGTGGCTACACCTTC. The whole variable domain, remainder taken from reference TRBV7-3 and TRBJ1-2, is GAGVSQTPSNKVTEKGKYVELRCDPISGHTALYWYRQSLGQGPEFLIYFQGTGAADDSGLPNDRFFAVRPEGSVSTLKIQRTERGDSAVYLCASSRTAGAGGYTFGSGTRLTVV.